This T cell receptor beta chain was profiled in a study of shared clonotypes between healthy human individuals. Replicate PCRs run on unsorted PBMC used around 330 ng DNA, which was about 28,000 T cell genomes. Unsorted PBMC DNA was run through sequencing on ten immunoSEQ deep assay plates. Generated by immunoSEQ multiplex PCR, the TCRdb table keeps only in-frame clones and is missing some. The sample contains more than 400,000 clones, 70% to 85% of which appear only once. The V end was cut by 5 bases, the J end by 1 base, with 15 bases between. The CDR3 covers 15 residues. Germline CDR1 is SGHRS and CDR2 is YFSETQ. Study donors comprised healthy, HIV-negative adults devoid of recent acute infection or vaccination.

The sequence was obtained from a woman aged 40 to 50 in good health. Some clones in this sample may be carry-over from other donors' samples. What was sequenced was PBMCs. The chain carries TRBV5-1 and TRBJ2-5; D is perhaps TRBD2 (6 bases). This chain's CDR3 is CASSSVPGVQETQYF. In nucleotides, the CDR3 is TGCGCCAGCAGTTCAGTCCCGGGAGTCCAAGAGACCCAGTACTTC.